This T cell receptor (beta chain) originates from a study of T cells after yellow fever vaccination. The wider study: Those fractions that held only low numbers of cells were prepared using the SMART-Seq v4 Ultra Low Input RNA kit. Study-wide results and caveats: Reappearance after the booster was observed for most primary-vaccination clones (roughly 97% CD4, just over 85% CD8). Few clonotypes appeared in both CD4 and CD8 compartments.

They built TCR cDNA with 5'RACE template switching, a step that put in a universal primer site and UMIs. MiXCR, run by TCRdb on the 5' RACE reads, gives a single entry per CDR3 protein. The sample holds 350,000 to 450,000 distinct CDR3 sequences, 6.2% seen once. The germline gives CDR1 LGHNA, CDR2 YNFKEQ. V lost 5 bases to trimming and J lost 5 bases, with 28 bases between them. CDR3 length: 19 residues. This clonotype was seen many times. Its antigen is undetermined. The sequence was collected from a man under 40 who received the YFV17D yellow fever vaccine. The chain has TRBV4-2 and TRBJ2-1, with a possible D match to TRBD2 (9 bases). The sequencing here drew on PBMCs, taken 5 days after the yellow fever booster vaccination. CDR3 nucleotide sequence: TGTGCCAGCAGCGTACGACAGGGGTCTAGCGGGAAAATGAACAATGAGCAGTTCTTC. Residues: CASSVRQGSSGKMNNEQFF.